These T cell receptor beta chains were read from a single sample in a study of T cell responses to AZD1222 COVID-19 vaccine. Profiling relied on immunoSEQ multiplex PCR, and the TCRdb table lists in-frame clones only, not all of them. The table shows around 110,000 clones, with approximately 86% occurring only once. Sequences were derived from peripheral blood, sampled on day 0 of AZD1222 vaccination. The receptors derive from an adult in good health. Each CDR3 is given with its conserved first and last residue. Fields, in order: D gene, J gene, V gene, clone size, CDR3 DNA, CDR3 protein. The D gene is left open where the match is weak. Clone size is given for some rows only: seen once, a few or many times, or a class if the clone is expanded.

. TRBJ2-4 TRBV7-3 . TGTGCCAGCAGCTCCACAGGGAATCCTAAAAACATTCAGTACTTC CASSSTGNPKNIQYF
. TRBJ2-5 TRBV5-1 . TGCGCCAGCAGCTTATCAGGGGTAGAGACCCAGTACTTC CASSLSGVETQYF
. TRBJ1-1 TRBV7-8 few TGTGCCAGCAGCGGAACACAGGGAGGAAACACTGAAGCTTTCTTT CASSGTQGGNTEAFF
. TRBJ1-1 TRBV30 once TGTGCCTGGGGATTGACGTATGAAGCTTTCTTT CAWGLTYEAFF
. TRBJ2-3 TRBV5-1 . TGCGCCAGCAGCTTGGGGTTCGGGACAACAAGCACAGATACGCAGTATTTT CASSLGFGTTSTDTQYF
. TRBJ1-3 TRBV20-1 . TGCAGTGCTAGTCAGGGTTACCCAGTCTCTGGAAACACCATATATTTT CSASQGYPVSGNTIYF
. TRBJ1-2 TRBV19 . TGTGCCAGTACCTATGGGGTGGGCCTCGGCGGCTACACCTTC CASTYGVGLGGYTF
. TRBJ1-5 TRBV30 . TGTGCCTGGAGTGAACAGGTATATAGCAATCAGCCCCAGCATTTT CAWSEQVYSNQPQHF
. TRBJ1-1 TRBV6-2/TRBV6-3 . TGTGCCAGCAGTTACGCCTGGGATGAAGCTTTCTTT CASSYAWDEAFF
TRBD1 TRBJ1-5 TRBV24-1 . TGTGCCACCAGTGATCCCCGACAGGGCAGCAATCAGCCCCAGCATTTT CATSDPRQGSNQPQHF
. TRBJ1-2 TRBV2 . TGTGCCAGCAGTGAAACGGGAAACTATGGCTACACCTTC CASSETGNYGYTF
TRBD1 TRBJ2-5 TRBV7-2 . TGTGCCAGCAGCTCAACGGGACAGGGGCGTCTCGAGACCCAGTACTTC CASSSTGQGRLETQYF
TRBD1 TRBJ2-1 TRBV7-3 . TGTGCCAGCAGATTAAGGGCCGGGACAGGGGACGACAATGAGCAGTTCTTC CASRLRAGTGDDNEQFF
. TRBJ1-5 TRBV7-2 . TGTGCCAGCAGCTTATCTGGGGGCAATCAGCCCCAGCATTTT CASSLSGGNQPQHF
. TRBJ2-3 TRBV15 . TGTGCCACCAGCAGAGCCGGGGGAAGCACAGATACGCAGTATTTT CATSRAGGSTDTQYF
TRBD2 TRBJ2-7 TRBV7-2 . TGTGCCAGCAGCTTGTCTAGCGGGGGCTACGAGCAGTACTTC CASSLSSGGYEQYF
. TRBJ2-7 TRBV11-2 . TGTGCCAGCAGCTTAGTCGGGGGGCTCTCCTACGAGCAGTACTTC CASSLVGGLSYEQYF
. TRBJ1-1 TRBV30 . TGTGCCTGGAGTGTTATTAGGGAGAGGGCCCTGAACACTGAAGCTTTCTTT CAWSVIRERALNTEAFF
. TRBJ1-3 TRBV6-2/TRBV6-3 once TGTGCCAGCAGTTACGACGGCAGGACTGGAAACACCATATATTTT CASSYDGRTGNTIYF
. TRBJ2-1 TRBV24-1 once TGTGCCACCAGTGATTTGACTGTGGGGGACAATGAGCAGTTCTTC CATSDLTVGDNEQFF
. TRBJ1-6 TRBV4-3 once TGCGCCAGCAGCCCTGGGGACCAACCGCGGAATTCACCCCTCCACTTT CASSPGDQPRNSPLHF
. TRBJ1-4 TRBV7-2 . TGTGCCAGCAGCTTCGACACTAATGAAAAACTGTTTTTT CASSFDTNEKLFF
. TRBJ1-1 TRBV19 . TGTGCCAGTACCATCGGCGGTGGAGGGGGAACTGAAGCTTTCTTT CASTIGGGGGTEAFF
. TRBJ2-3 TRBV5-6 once TGTGCCAGCAGCTTGGATAACCAATACAACAACAGCGAAAGGTATTTT CASSLDNQYNNSERYF
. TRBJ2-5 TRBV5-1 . TGCGCCAGCAGCTCAGCCCAAGAGACCCAGTACTTC CASSSAQETQYF
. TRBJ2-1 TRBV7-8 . TGTGCCAGCAGCCGTTTAAATGAGCAGTTCTTC CASSRLNEQFF
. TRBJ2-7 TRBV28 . TGTGCCAGCAGTTTATGGGGCGAGGGAGCCTACGAGCAGTACTTC CASSLWGEGAYEQYF
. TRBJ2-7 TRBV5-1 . TGCGCCAGCAACCCAGGGGGGGGAACGAGGACCTACGAGCAGTACTTC CASNPGGGTRTYEQYF
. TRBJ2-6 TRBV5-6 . TGTGCCAGCAGCTTGGAACACAGGGACTCTGGGGCCAACGTCCTGACTTTC CASSLEHRDSGANVLTF
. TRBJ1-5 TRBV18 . TGTGCCAGCTCGAAATCCGGGACTACTAGAAATCAGCCCCAGCATTTT CASSKSGTTRNQPQHF
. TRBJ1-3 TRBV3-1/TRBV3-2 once TGTGCCAGCAGCTCCGTGTGCGGGGAGTGGTCCTCTGGAAACACCATATATTTT CASSSVCGEWSSGNTIYF
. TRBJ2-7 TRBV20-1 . TGCAGTGGGCAGGGGGGTGTCGAGCAGTACTTC CSGQGGVEQYF
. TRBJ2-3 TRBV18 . TGTGCCAGCTCACTACAGGACTTTAGCACAGATACGCAGTATTTT CASSLQDFSTDTQYF
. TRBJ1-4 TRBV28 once TGTGCCAGCAGTACCCCCGGGGGGGAAATGAAAAAACTGTTTTTT CASSTPGGEMKKLFF
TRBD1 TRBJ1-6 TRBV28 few TGTGCCAGCAGTCTCACAAGGACAGGCTCCATTTCACCCCTCCACTTT CASSLTRTGSISPLHF
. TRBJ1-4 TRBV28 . TGTGCCAGCAGTCCCCGCTTCGAAAAACTGTTTTTT CASSPRFEKLFF
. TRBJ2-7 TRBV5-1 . TGCGCCAGCAGCTTGGCCCGCTGGGACATTTACGAGCAGTACTTC CASSLARWDIYEQYF
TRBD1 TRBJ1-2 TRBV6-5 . TGTGCCAGCATGGAAGGGGGCCTCAACTATGGCTACACCTTC CASMEGGLNYGYTF
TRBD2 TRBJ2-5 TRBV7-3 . TGTGCCAGCAGCCTAGGACTAGCGGGAGCTCCAGAGACCCAGTACTTC CASSLGLAGAPETQYF
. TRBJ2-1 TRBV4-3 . TGCGCCAGCAGCCAAGGGCTAGGCAATGAGCAGTTCTTC CASSQGLGNEQFF
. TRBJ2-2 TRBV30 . TGTGCCTGGAGTATCCGGGACACCGGGGAGCTGTTTTTT CAWSIRDTGELFF
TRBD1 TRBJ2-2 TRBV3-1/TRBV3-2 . TGTGCCAGCAGCCGACAGGGAACGAACACCGGGGAGCTGTTTTTT CASSRQGTNTGELFF
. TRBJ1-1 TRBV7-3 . TGTGCCAGCAGCTCAACCCCTTATACGGCTCCGAACACTGAAGCTTTCTTT CASSSTPYTAPNTEAFF
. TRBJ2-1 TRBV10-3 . TGTGCCACCTGCCAGAGCTCCTACAATGAGCAGTTCTTC CATCQSSYNEQFF
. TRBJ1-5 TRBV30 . TGTGCCTGGAGTGTGATGGCAGGGCGGAATCAGCCCCAGCATTTT CAWSVMAGRNQPQHF
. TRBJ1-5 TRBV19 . TGTGCCACAAGTAACTACAATCAGCCCCAGCATTTT CATSNYNQPQHF
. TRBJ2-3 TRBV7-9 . TGTGCCAGCAGCTTAGTATCCCTAGTTCACGGCGTACAAGATACGCAGTATTTT CASSLVSLVHGVQDTQYF
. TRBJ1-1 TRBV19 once TGTGCCAGTAGTGCCGACAGGCTCGAGAACACTGAAGCTTTCTTT CASSADRLENTEAFF
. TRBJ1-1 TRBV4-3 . TGCGCCAGCAGCCAAGACCGGGTGAGGACTGAAGCTTTCTTT CASSQDRVRTEAFF
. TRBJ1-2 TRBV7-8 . TGTGCCAGCAGCTTCGGGGCCTTAAGGGGTACCTATGGCTACACCTTC CASSFGALRGTYGYTF